This T cell receptor beta chain stems from a study of cytomegalovirus exposure and HLA in healthy donors. Germline CDR1 SGHRS, CDR2 YFSETQ. The CDR3 is 13 residues long. The V gene lost 1 base and the J gene lost 4 bases, with 8 bases spanning the gap. The PCR used 60 Vbeta and 13 Jbeta primers. Assay used: immunoSEQ multiplex PCR; TCRdb lists only in-frame clones, some missing. The repertoire table contains about 53,000 clones. Findings and limits, study-wide: Later analysis associated a missense DCLRE1C variant with TCR beta V- and J-gene trimming. Researchers counted 164 TCR beta chains as cytomegalovirus-associated. Published work reported that the classifier diagnosed cytomegalovirus status with high specificity and sensitivity.

Note on this clone: The antigen is unknown.

Healthy bone marrow donors made up the donor group. The sequence was obtained from a woman in her late teens or twenties in good health and CMV-seronegative. Input material: PBMCs. The chain uses TRBV5-1 and TRBJ1-1; the D gene is possibly TRBD1 (5 bases). The CDR3 coding sequence is TGCGCCAGCAGCTTGCAGGGTCCCACTGAAGCTTTCTTT. Protein product: CASSLQGPTEAFF.